This T cell receptor beta chain was sequenced during a study of identical twins. The study, taken as a whole, reports: Twin pairs' shared out-of-frame alpha sequences were enriched in low generation probability.

With respect to this clonotype: The antigen is unknown.

Unique molecular identifiers were present on the cDNA, and a universal primer site came from template switching. Via MiXCR, TCRdb re-called the 5' RACE reads, giving one row per CDR3 protein. Here the sample spans approximately 500,000 distinct CDR3 sequences, approximately 24% being singletons. This sample also appeared in a second study, on T cells expressing NK-cell markers. In that study: One of the eight sequenced donors was seronegative, whereas the other seven were HCMV-seropositive.

The sample was CD4+ T cells sorted from blood. The sequence derives from a woman in her late teens or twenties in good health.

The CDR3 spells CAIIPGTGGREQFF. The CDR3 nucleotides are TGTGCCATCATCCCCGGTACAGGGGGCCGCGAGCAGTTCTTC. The chain joins TRBV21-1 to TRBJ2-1; TRBD1 is taken as the D call from the table, unchecked against the DNA. TRBV21-1 is shown as a pseudogene. CDR3 length: 14 residues.